This T cell receptor (beta chain) originates from a study of response to subunit inactivated influenza vaccine. This clonotype was seen repeatedly, ten times or more. TCRdb re-called the RT-PCR reads with MiXCR, one entry per CDR3 protein. The table has about 700,000 distinct CDR3 sequences, 14% seen once. This material consisted of PBMCs from blood, taken less than 15 days before vaccination. The sequence was obtained from a middle-aged man who received an inactivated influenza vaccine.

CDR3 sequence: CATSGQSDTEAFF. Here the CDR3 DNA reads TGTGCCACGTCGGGACAGAGTGACACTGAAGCTTTCTTT. This chain links TRBV10-3 with TRBJ1-1, with 7 bases matching TRBD1. V dropped 10 bases and J dropped 3; count of bases not matched to a gene: 8. The CDR3 has 13 residues. Germline-derived CDR1 and CDR2 are ENHRY and SYGVKD.